This T cell receptor (beta chain) was found in a study of CD8+ T cells in alopecia areata. This CDR3 is built from 15 residues. Germline CDR1 reads KGHSH; CDR2 reads LQKENI. V lost 3 bases, J lost 0 bases, and 9 bases lay in between. Treatment defined: oral pan-JAK inhibitor, 5-10 mg twice daily. RNA, once extracted, was reverse transcribed into cDNA for use as the sequencing template. The method was immunoSEQ multiplex PCR; TCRdb's version includes in-frame clones alone and lacks a portion of them. This sample has about 200,000 clones; 55% to 70% occur once, and the top ten carry approximately 3.3%. Sequences were derived from CD4+ T cells sorted from blood, sampled at week 4, from a patient treated with tofacitinib. The receptor's source is a human donor with alopecia areata. J is TRBJ2-4 and V is TRBV18; possible D gene TRBD2, 6 bases. The CDR3 DNA follows: TGTGCCAGCTCACCTGCGGGATTAGCCAAAAACATTCAGTACTTC. The encoded protein is CASSPAGLAKNIQYF.